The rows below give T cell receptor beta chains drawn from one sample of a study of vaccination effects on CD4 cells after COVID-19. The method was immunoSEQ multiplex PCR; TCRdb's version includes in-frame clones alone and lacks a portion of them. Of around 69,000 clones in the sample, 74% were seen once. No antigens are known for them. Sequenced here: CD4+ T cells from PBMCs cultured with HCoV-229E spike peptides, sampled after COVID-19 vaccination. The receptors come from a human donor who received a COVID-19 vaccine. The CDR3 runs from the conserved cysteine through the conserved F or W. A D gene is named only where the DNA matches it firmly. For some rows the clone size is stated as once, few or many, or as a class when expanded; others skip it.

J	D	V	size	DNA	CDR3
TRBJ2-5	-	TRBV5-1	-	TGCGCCAGCAGCTTGGGTGGGAGCCAAGAGACCCAGTACTTC	CASSLGGSQETQYF
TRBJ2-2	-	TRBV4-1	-	TGCGCCAGCAAAGGACTATCGAACACCGGGGAGCTGTTTTTT	CASKGLSNTGELFF
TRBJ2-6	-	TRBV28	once	TGTGCCAGCAGCGGGGAAATCTCTGGGGCCAACGTCCTGACTTTC	CASSGEISGANVLTF
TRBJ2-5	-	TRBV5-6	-	TGTGCCAGCAGCCCCTGGACCCAAGAGACCCAGTACTTC	CASSPWTQETQYF
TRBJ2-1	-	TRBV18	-	TGTGCCAGCTCACCCTTGACTAGAAACAATGAGCAGTTCTTC	CASSPLTRNNEQFF
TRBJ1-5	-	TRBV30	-	TGTGCCTGGAGTGTTTCGATTGGGTCATATAGCAATCAGCCCCAGCATTTT	CAWSVSIGSYSNQPQHF
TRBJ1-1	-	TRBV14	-	TGTGCCAGCAGCGGTTTCGGTGAAGCTTTCTTT	CASSGFGEAFF
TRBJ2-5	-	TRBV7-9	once	TGTGCCAGCAGTCCGCTAGGGGGGGGCGGCGAGACCCAGTACTTC	CASSPLGGGGETQYF
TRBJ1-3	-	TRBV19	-	TGTGCCATGGAAGCGGAGTTCGGAAACACCATATATTTT	CAMEAEFGNTIYF
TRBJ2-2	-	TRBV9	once	TGTGCCAGCAGCGTAGATGTGGGTCCCGGGGAGCTGTTTTTT	CASSVDVGPGELFF
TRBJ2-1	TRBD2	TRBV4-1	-	TGCGCCAGCAGCCAAGATCGGCGGGGGGGCCCCAATGAGCAGTTCTTC	CASSQDRRGGPNEQFF
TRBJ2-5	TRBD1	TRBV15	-	TGTGCCACCAGCAGAGTTGCAGGGGGAGAGACCCAGTACTTC	CATSRVAGGETQYF
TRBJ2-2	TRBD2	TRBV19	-	TGTGCCAGTAGTATGCGGAGACTAGCGGGGACCGGGGAGCTGTTTTTT	CASSMRRLAGTGELFF
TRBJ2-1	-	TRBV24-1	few	TGTGCCACCAGTTCGCTCAATGAGCAGTTCTTC	CATSSLNEQFF
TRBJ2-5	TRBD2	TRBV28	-	TGTGCCAGCAGTACCGCGCGGGGGGGCGCTGAGACCCAGTACTTC	CASSTARGGAETQYF
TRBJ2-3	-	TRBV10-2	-	TGCGCCAGCAGTGAGCTTTCAGATACGCAGTATTTT	CASSELSDTQYF
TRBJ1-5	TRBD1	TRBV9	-	TGTGCCAGCAGCGTAGAATGGGACAGTGCCCCACGCAATCAGCCCCAGCATTTT	CASSVEWDSAPRNQPQHF
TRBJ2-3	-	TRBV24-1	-	TGTGCCACCAGTGATTGGGGGACAGATACGCAGTATTTT	CATSDWGTDTQYF
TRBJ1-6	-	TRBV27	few	TGTGCCAGCACCCACGGTGGGGCATATAATTCACCCCTCCACTTT	CASTHGGAYNSPLHF
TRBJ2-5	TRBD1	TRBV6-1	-	TGTGCCAGCCACAGGGACAGGGGCGAGACCCAGTACTTC	CASHRDRGETQYF
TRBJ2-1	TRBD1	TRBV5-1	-	TGCGCCAGCAGCTGGGGGACAGGAGACAATGAGCAGTTCTTC	CASSWGTGDNEQFF
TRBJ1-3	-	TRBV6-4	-	TGTGCCAGCAGTGACTCTCGGACAGCGCCGTCTGGAAACACCATATATTTT	CASSDSRTAPSGNTIYF
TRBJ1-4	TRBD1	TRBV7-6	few	TGTGCCAGCAGCTTGGACAGGGGGCACCGAGGTGAAAAACTGTTTTTT	CASSLDRGHRGEKLFF
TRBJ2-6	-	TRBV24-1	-	TGTGCCACCAGTGATTTCACGGCTGGGGCCAACGTCCTGACTTTC	CATSDFTAGANVLTF
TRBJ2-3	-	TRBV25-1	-	TGTGCCAGCCTGGGGCAGATTAGCACAGATACGCAGTATTTT	CASLGQISTDTQYF
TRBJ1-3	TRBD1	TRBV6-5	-	TGTGCCAGCGCGCTGGACAGGGCCTCTGGAAACACCATATATTTT	CASALDRASGNTIYF
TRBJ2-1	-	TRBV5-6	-	TGTGCCAGCAGTTACCGCCCGGGACGGTCCTACAATGAGCAGTTCTTC	CASSYRPGRSYNEQFF
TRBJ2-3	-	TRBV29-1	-	TGCAGCGTTGCGGGACGGATGAGCACAGATACGCAGTATTTT	CSVAGRMSTDTQYF
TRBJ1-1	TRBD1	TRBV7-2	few	TGTGCCAGCAGCTTCGACAGGGGGAACACTGAAGCTTTCTTT	CASSFDRGNTEAFF
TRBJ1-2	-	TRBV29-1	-	TGCAGCGTTGATAGTGGGGGTTATGGCTACACCTTC	CSVDSGGYGYTF
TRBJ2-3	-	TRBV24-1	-	TGTGCCACCAGTGATCCGAACACAGATACGCAGTATTTT	CATSDPNTDTQYF
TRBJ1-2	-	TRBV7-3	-	TGTGCCAGCAGCTTATCTCTGCACTATGGCTACACCTTC	CASSLSLHYGYTF
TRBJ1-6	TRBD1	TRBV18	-	TGTGCCAGCTCAACGTACGACAGGGGTGGGAATTCACCCCTCCACTTT	CASSTYDRGGNSPLHF
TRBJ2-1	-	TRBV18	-	TGTGCCAGCTCACCACGTTCAGACTTTATCCCGGACTACAATGAGCAGTTCTTC	CASSPRSDFIPDYNEQFF
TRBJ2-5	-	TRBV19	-	TGTGCCAGTAAGGGATCGGCAGGGAGGCAGACCCAGTACTTC	CASKGSAGRQTQYF
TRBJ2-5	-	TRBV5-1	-	TGCGCCAGCAGCTTGGTGGGGCAGGGCAACCAAGAGACCCAGTACTTC	CASSLVGQGNQETQYF
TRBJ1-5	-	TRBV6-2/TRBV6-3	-	TGTGCCAGCAGTTACTCATCCAGGGGCTTTCAGCCCCAGCATTTT	CASSYSSRGFQPQHF
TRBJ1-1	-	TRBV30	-	TGTGCCTGGAGTGTCAGGGTGGGAGCTTTCTTT	CAWSVRVGAFF
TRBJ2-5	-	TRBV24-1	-	TGTGCCACCCAGCCGAACTGGGGGCAAGAGACCCAGTACTTC	CATQPNWGQETQYF
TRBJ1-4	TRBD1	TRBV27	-	TGTGCCAGCAGGACAGGGGGGGTAGGCGAAAAACTGTTTTTT	CASRTGGVGEKLFF
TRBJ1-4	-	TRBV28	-	TGTGCCAGCAGTTCGGACCTCGTCGGGGAAAAACTGTTTTTT	CASSSDLVGEKLFF
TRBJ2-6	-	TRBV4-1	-	TGCGCCAGCAGCCAAACGATGACCAGCTCTGGGGCCAACGTCCTGACTTTC	CASSQTMTSSGANVLTF
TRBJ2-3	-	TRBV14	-	TGTGCCAGCAGCCGCTGGACGGTGAGCACAGATACGCAGTATTTT	CASSRWTVSTDTQYF
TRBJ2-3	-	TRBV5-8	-	TGTGCCAGCCCCTCCATGTACTCCACAGATACGCAGTATTTT	CASPSMYSTDTQYF
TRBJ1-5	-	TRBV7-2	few	TGTGCCAGCAGCTTAGCCCTACGAGGCAGGCAGCCCCAGCATTTT	CASSLALRGRQPQHF